This TCR beta chain emerged from a study of blood T cell repertoires in COVID-19. Study in general: Sites across the United States, Italy and Spain contributed samples from acute and convalescent COVID-19. PBMCs, B-cell-depleted T cells, or T cells provided the cDNA or gDNA that made up the material.

Authors' processing steps: Estimation of nucleated cell counts relied on the amplification of reference gene primers. Using immunoSEQ multiplex PCR, the repertoire was profiled, and TCRdb retains in-frame clones only, with some absent. V and J calls and clone size are given by that table; D and trimming were obtained from the DNA. The sample has 80,000 or so clones, roughly 79% seen once; the top ten hold roughly two fifths. Germline V lookup: CDR1 SNHLY, CDR2 FYNNEI. This CDR3 is built from 16 residues. Trimming removed 0 bases from V and 0 bases from J, with 11 bases in between. The chain joins TRBV2 to TRBJ1-1; D unresolved. This TCR was sampled from a man of 80 years or more with acute or convalescent COVID-19. Sequences were obtained from peripheral blood. Written as DNA, the CDR3 is TGTGCCAGCAGTGAAGCGCAAACAGCCCTGAACACTGAAGCTTTCTTT. Its protein is CASSEAQTALNTEAFF.